This TCR beta chain was recorded in a study of beta chain features in type 1 diabetes. Overall study context: Healthy donors, compared against patients, showed similar age, gender and cell yields. General study findings and limits: In the patient group, naive, central memory and Treg TCRB repertoires seemed more alike than in the healthy donor group. Highly expressing activated T cells could be over-counted with a cDNA template.

Points on this clone: Antigen unknown.

All of the isolated RNA was reverse transcribed, so expressed TCRB transcripts were sequenced. Samples of naive, central memory and regulatory T cells yielded a mean of about 3.4 million reads. Sequencing was performed with immunoSEQ multiplex PCR; in TCRdb, only in-frame clones are kept and a portion is missing. In the table there are almost 350,000 clones, 20% of which are singletons. CDR3 length equals 15 residues. V dropped 4 bases and J dropped 3 bases, with 12 bases sitting between them. The V gene's germline CDR1 is SGHTA and CDR2 FQGNSA. This TCR was sampled from a woman aged 18-29 years in good health. Sequenced material: naive CD4+ T cells from blood. This sequence joins TRBV7-2 and TRBJ2-2; D not certain. CDR3 bases: TGTGCCAGCAGCTCAGCCAGCGCGTACACCGGGGAGCTGTTTTTT. Translation: CASSSASAYTGELFF.